Sequencing of this TCR beta chain was carried out in a study of T cells in Graves' hyperthyroidism and ophthalmopathy. Whole-study results and caveats: Appearing also in blood were most of the thyroid clonotypes expanded above 0.001.

Trimming took off 5 bases at V and 4 bases at J, with 12 bases between the two ends. The length of the CDR3 is 13 residues. The table lists this clonotype with many counts. Its antigen is unknown. Amplification targeted TCR beta CDR3 regions from RNA transcripts. The HTBI primer set drove a first-round RT-PCR of the TCR CDR3. Each CDR3 protein gets one entry after TCRdb re-called the multiplex PCR reads with MiXCR. The sample includes 380,000 or so distinct CDR3 sequences, 13% seen only once; the top ten take roughly 20%. Orbital computed tomography, thyroid ultrasound, serum thyroxine and TRAb, and clinical symptoms together informed the diagnoses. The sample of blood was obtained at first hyperthyroidism diagnosis (before any ophthalmopathy symptoms). The authors obtained PBMCs from over 8.5 ml of fresh peripheral blood.

This clonotype originated in a man in his thirties or forties with Graves' hyperthyroidism that later progressed to Graves' ophthalmopathy. This chain links TRBV12-3 or TRBV12-4 with TRBJ2-7; unclear D gene. Sequenced: blood. Here the CDR3 DNA reads TGTGCCAGCAGTCTACCCCCTTTGTACGAGCAGTACTTC. Amino acids: CASSLPPLYEQYF.